The clone carrying this T cell receptor (beta chain) was seen a handful of times. Its antigen remains unknown. TCRdb keeps only in-frame clones here, not all; method: immunoSEQ multiplex PCR. The sample lists more than 85,000 clones, around 87% occurring once. This sample was included in a study of T cell responses to AZD1222 COVID-19 vaccine. Study findings and constraints: Repertoires were sampled only after the peak T cell response. Clonal diversity was possibly underestimated, and white British individuals and females predominated among donors. At 160-218 and 743-854, vaccine-associated CD4 TCRs were dominant, and they spanned spike.

CDR1 is SGHTA and CDR2 is FQGNSA in the germline V gene. There are 14 residues in the CDR3. Trimming removed 3 bases from V and 0 bases from J, with 9 bases in between. This sample comprised peripheral blood, obtained on day 0 of AZD1222 vaccination. V is TRBV7-2 and J is TRBJ2-7; D is unresolved. The origin of this receptor is an adult in good health. The DNA for the CDR3 is TGTGCCAGCAGCTTGGACGGCCCCTCCTACGAGCAGTACTTC. Residues: CASSLDGPSYEQYF.